This T cell receptor beta chain was sequenced for a study of T cell responses to AZD1222 COVID-19 vaccine. Germline assignment: CDR1 SGHDT and CDR2 YYEEEE. CDR3 length: 14 amino acids. V was clipped by 0 bases and J by 4 bases, with 11 bases between them. Sequencing was performed with immunoSEQ multiplex PCR; in TCRdb, only in-frame clones are kept and a portion is missing. The repertoire holds about 140,000 clones, with 80% to 95% as singletons. The receptor's source is an adult who received the AZD1222 COVID-19 vaccine. The chain is built from TRBV5-6 and TRBJ2-7, with D hard to call. The material was peripheral blood, obtained 28 days after the second AZD1222 dose. Written as DNA, the CDR3 is TGTGCCAGCAGCTTGGCGGAAACCTGGTACGAGCAGTACTTC. Residues: CASSLAETWYEQYF.